This T cell receptor beta chain was recovered during a study of shared clonotypes between healthy human individuals. CDR3 length: 13 residues. Between the trimmed V and J ends, which lost 5 bases and 4 bases, there was a span of 9 bases. Germline CDR1 LNHDA, CDR2 SQIVND (reference sequence). Points from the study as a whole: For naive CD4 cells, approximately 4.8% of clonotypes were shared across a few donors.

Each subset's genomic DNA was shared equally among a number of immunoSEQ plates. Sequencing used immunoSEQ multiplex PCR; TCRdb keeps in-frame clones, though not all of them. The sample shows hundreds of thousands of clones, about 74% of them seen only once. A CD45RA-negative memory subset and a CD45RA+ naive subset were separated from the CD4+ cells. Points on this clone: Antigen: not known.

The clonotype comes from a woman in her thirties in good health. Material for sequencing was memory CD4+ T cells sorted from blood. Subset denoted: CD45RA-negative fraction. The chain carries TRBV19 and TRBJ1-5; no firm D call. The CDR3 coding sequence is TGTGCCAGTAGTGGACTGATAAATCAGCCCCAGCATTTT. This sequence encodes CASSGLINQPQHF.